This T cell receptor beta chain was recorded in a study of CD8 T cells in Susac syndrome. Whole-study findings and limits: The study admitted that it had a relatively small number of individuals in its TCR sequencing and HLA analysis.

CDR1 SGHVS and CDR2 FQNEAQ come from the germline V gene. V dropped 0 bases and J dropped 3 bases, with 9 bases sitting between them. This CDR3 spans 14 amino acids. Reverse transcription of roughly 0.45 to 1 ug RNA was performed with random hexamers. The immunoSEQ assay covered 54 Vbeta and 13 Jbeta segments for CDR3. MiXCR, applied by TCRdb to the immunoSEQ multiplex PCR reads, yields one record per CDR3 protein. Counted here are 110,000 to 150,000 distinct CDR3 sequences, approximately 93% occurring once; the ten biggest clones make up approximately 0.3%. This clonotype occurred a few times. The antigen remains unidentified.

The source material was CD8+ T cells from PBMCs. This clonotype was obtained from a human donor in good health. The rearrangement links TRBV7-8 to TRBJ2-7, with D possibly matching TRBD1 (6 bases). The CDR3 DNA reads TGTGCCAGCAGCTTAGCGGGACAAAACTACGAGCAGTACTTC. It yields the protein CASSLAGQNYEQYF.